Each of the 9 T cell receptor beta chains below was sequenced from the same sample in a study of blood T cell repertoires in COVID-19. Clones were sequenced by immunoSEQ multiplex PCR, and TCRdb holds only the in-frame ones, with some missing. The sample has fewer than 250,000 clones, 86% seen once; the top ten hold 3.5% to 4.5%. Material for sequencing was peripheral blood. The receptor source for this set is a man in his fifties with acute or convalescent COVID-19.

This chain joins TRBV5-1 and TRBJ1-1, with TRBD1 matching 7 bases. The CDR3 length is 14 residues. V trimming: 0 bases; J trimming: 8 bases; junction bases outside the gene matches: 7. Germline values: CDR1 SGHRS, CDR2 YFSETQ. The CDR3 region is CASSLAGTASEAFF. The CDR3 DNA is TGCGCCAGCAGCTTGGCCGGGACAGCTAGCGAAGCTTTCTTT. The full variable domain, in which reference TRBV5-1 and TRBJ1-1 provide the parts outside the CDR3, is KAGVTQTPRYLIKTRGQQVTLSCSPISGHRSVSWYQQTPGQGLQFLFEYFSETQRNKGNFPGRFSGRQFSNSRSEMNVSTLELGDSALYLCASSLAGTASEAFFGQGTRLTVV.

This chain connects TRBV7-9 to TRBJ2-7; TRBD1 matches 10 bases. CDR3 size: 16 residues. CDR1 SEHNR and CDR2 FQNEAQ come from the germline V gene (reference sequence). The junction had 9 bases not matched to a gene; V was cut back by 6 bases and J by 1 base. CDR3 sequence (DNA): TGTGCCAGCAGTAAAAGCCGGGACAGGGGTTCCTACGAGCAGTACTTC. The encoded protein is CASSKSRDRGSYEQYF.

This chain uses TRBV18 with TRBJ1-2, with TRBD1 matching 9 bases. The CDR3 totals 13 residues. V shed 5 bases and J 5 bases; nucleotides not matched to a gene: 3. Germline loops: CDR1 KGHSH, CDR2 LQKENI. The CDR3 DNA sequence: TGTGCCAGCTCAGTGGACAGGGGATATGGCTACACCTTC. It yields the protein CASSVDRGYGYTF.

The chain combines TRBV5-6 with TRBJ1-5; D not resolved. CDR1 SGHDT and CDR2 YYEEEE come from the germline V gene. The CDR3 sequence is 14 residues long. V gave up 1 base and J gave up 2 bases, with 7 bases separating them. CDR3 protein: CASSLSPRNQPQHF. The CDR3 DNA follows: TGTGCCAGCAGCTTGTCTCCCCGCAATCAGCCCCAGCATTTT.

This clone was detected only once. J is TRBJ2-3 and V is TRBV24-1; 9 bases fit TRBD1. The V and J ends lost 11 bases and 4 bases, in that order; junction bases with no gene match: 9. The V gene's germline CDR1 is KGHDR and CDR2 SFDVKD. This CDR3 has 14 residues. Written as DNA, the CDR3 is TGTGCCATATCGACAGGGGGACTTGCAGATACGCAGTATTTT. Amino acid sequence: CAISTGGLADTQYF.

The V gene is TRBV6-5, the J gene TRBJ1-1; TRBD1 agrees at 8 bases. Germline V gene data show CDR1 as MNHEY and CDR2 as SVGAGI. This CDR3 spans 14 amino acids. Trimming at V came to 7 bases and at J to 1 base, leaving 5 bases not matched to a gene. CDR3 sequence: CASNQGAGNTEAFF. DNA of the CDR3: TGTGCCAGCAACCAGGGGGCGGGGAACACTGAAGCTTTCTTT.

V and J are TRBV5-4 and TRBJ2-1; TRBD2 agrees at 14 bases. The CDR3 totals 18 residues. The J segment lost 1 base and the V segment lost 4 bases, leaving 7 bases of the junction unmatched. The germline gives CDR1 SGHNT, CDR2 YYREEE (reference sequence). The CDR3 reads CASSKGTSGGGSYNEQFF. The CDR3 region has the DNA TGTGCCAGCAGCAAGGGGACTAGCGGGGGAGGGTCCTACAATGAGCAGTTCTTC.

The genes are TRBV5-1 and TRBJ2-7; 12 nucleotides agree with TRBD2. Germline loops: CDR1 SGHRS, CDR2 YFSETQ. The CDR3 sequence is 15 residues long. V dropped 4 bases and J dropped 4; count of bases not matched to a gene: 6. The CDR3 DNA sequence: TGCGCCAGCAGCAGGCGGACTAGCGGGGAATACGAGCAGTACTTC. As protein: CASSRRTSGEYEQYF.

This clone was seen a few times. V usage is TRBV10-1 and J usage is TRBJ2-3; 7 bases are a match to TRBD2. CDR1 and CDR2 from the germline V gene are WNHNN and SYGVQD (reference sequence). The CDR3 sequence is 14 residues long. The V segment lost 4 bases and the J segment 2 bases; nucleotides outside the gene matches: 3. CDR3 residues: CASSGLAPTDTQYF. The CDR3 DNA sequence: TGCGCCAGCAGTGGACTAGCCCCCACAGATACGCAGTATTTT.